The 10 T cell receptor beta chains below all came from one sample that was sequenced in a study of T cell responses to AZD1222 COVID-19 vaccine. Data came from immunoSEQ multiplex PCR; TCRdb stores just in-frame clones and leaves some out. Of 100,000 to 150,000 clones in the sample, roughly 90% were seen once. Material: peripheral blood, obtained on day 0 of AZD1222 vaccination. Receptor source: an adult in good health.

The chain has TRBV28 and TRBJ2-3; no clear D gene. CDR1 MDHEN and CDR2 SYDVKM come from the germline V gene. The CDR3 spans 12 residues. Trimming pared 3 bases from V and 6 bases from J, leaving 7 bases between. Here the CDR3 DNA reads TGTGCCAGCAGTTTGTCAGTGGATACGCAGTATTTT. Translated: CASSLSVDTQYF.

J is TRBJ1-1 and V is TRBV5-1; TRBD1 agrees at 7 bases. Germline V gene sequence: CDR1 SGHRS, CDR2 YFSETQ. CDR3 size: 13 residues. Trimming took 2 bases from V and 6 from J; bases not matched to a gene: 4. The CDR3 sequence: CASSFTGASEAFF. In nucleotides, the CDR3 is TGCGCCAGCAGCTTTACAGGGGCGTCTGAAGCTTTCTTT.

The chain recombines TRBV5-1 with TRBJ2-3, with D hard to call. Looked up from germline, CDR1 is SGHRS and CDR2 is YFSETQ. Trimming pared 3 bases from V and 2 bases from J, leaving 10 bases between. The CDR3 extends over 14 amino acids. The DNA of the CDR3 is TGCGCCAGCAGCTCTTGGGGTCCCACAGATACGCAGTATTTT. Protein sequence: CASSSWGPTDTQYF.

In this sample, this clone turned up a few times. The chain combines TRBV5-4 with TRBJ2-1; D is tentatively TRBD1 or TRBD2 (5 bases each). Germline V gene data show CDR1 as SGHNT and CDR2 as YYREEE (reference sequence). Trimming pared 7 bases from V and 1 base from J, leaving 18 bases between. The CDR3 consists of 16 residues. CDR3 sequence (DNA): TGTGCCAGCCCGGCATCCCGGGGCACGTCCTACAATGAGCAGTTCTTC. This gives the protein CASPASRGTSYNEQFF. Full variable domain (remainder filled in from reference TRBV5-4 and TRBJ2-1): ETGVTQSPTHLIKTRGQQVTLRCSSQSGHNTVSWYQQALGQGPQFIFQYYREEENGRGNFPPRFSGLQFPNYSSELNVNALELDDSALYLCASPASRGTSYNEQFFGPGTRLTVL.

This chain connects TRBV24-1 to TRBJ1-5; 7 nucleotides agree with TRBD1. Germline loops: CDR1 KGHDR, CDR2 SFDVKD. Germline trimming cut 7 bases from V and 4 bases from J; bases unmatched to any gene: 9. The CDR3 totals 15 residues. The CDR3 spells CATSRGGDRNQPQHF. CDR3 coding DNA: TGTGCCACCAGCAGGGGGGGGGATCGGAATCAGCCCCAGCATTTT.

CDR3 DNA: TGTGCCATAGCGGGGGGGCCAAAGAATGAGCAGTTCTTC. It translates to CAIAGGPKNEQFF. This chain uses TRBV12-3 or TRBV12-4 with TRBJ2-1; 11 bases are a match to TRBD2. J lost 7 bases, V lost 10 bases, and 6 bases had no gene match. The CDR3 sequence is 13 residues long.

This clone was seen a few times. The V and J genes are TRBV7-9 and TRBJ2-2; the match to TRBD1 covers 10 bases. The CDR3 is 14 residues long. The V gene's germline CDR1 is SEHNR and CDR2 FQNEAQ (reference sequence). V lost 10 bases, J lost 7 bases, and 9 bases stayed unmatched. The CDR3 here is CANRQGAGDGELFF. The CDR3 DNA sequence: TGTGCCAACCGACAGGGGGCCGGGGACGGGGAGCTGTTTTTT.

The CDR3 DNA follows: TGCAGCGCAAAACAGAGCGAAGAGACCCAGTACTTC. This translates into CSAKQSEETQYF. The chain carries TRBV29-1 and TRBJ2-5; D call uncertain. Germline CDR1 SQVTM, CDR2 ANQGSEA. The ends were cut back, 7 bases at V and 3 bases at J, with 12 bases in the middle. The CDR3 length is 12 residues.

The chain combines TRBV28 with TRBJ1-4; D is possibly TRBD1 (5 bases). The CDR3 spans 14 residues. V was pared by 3 bases and J by 0 bases, with 5 bases between. Germline V gene data show CDR1 as MDHEN and CDR2 as SYDVKM. CDR3 nucleotides: TGTGCCAGCAGTTTGGGGGCAACTAATGAAAAACTGTTTTTT. Its protein is CASSLGATNEKLFF.

The V and J genes are TRBV13 and TRBJ2-7; the D is unclear. CDR1 is PRHDT and CDR2 is FYEKMQ in the germline V gene (reference sequence). The V and J ends lost 1 base and 0 bases respectively, with 1 base between them. This CDR3 is 12 amino acids long. This chain's CDR3 is CASSLASYEQYF. CDR3 in DNA: TGTGCCAGCAGCTTAGCCTCCTACGAGCAGTACTTC.